This T cell receptor beta chain was sequenced during a study of radiotherapy plus CTLA-4 blockade in lung cancer (dated 2018 in TCRdb). At the level of the whole study: Among the enrolled patients, approximately 18% had an objective response, and about 29% reached disease control.

The CDR3, cysteine through phenylalanine, is 15 amino acids long. The entry retains the CDR3 DNA only, 45 bases that are in frame from base 1. Unmatched junction bases come to 7, with V trimmed by 4 bases and J by 4 bases. CDR1 and CDR2 are read off the germline V gene as SGHRS and YFSETQ. General findings and caveats noted by the study authors: Increased serum interferon-beta after radiation, together with early dynamic changes in blood T cell clones, were reported to be the strongest predictors of response. TCR clones derived from tumors expanded in peripheral blood after treatment with radiotherapy and ipilimumab.

The receptor library was made with the immunoSEQ multiplex PCR assay. Not all clones reach the TCRdb copy of this immuneACCESS table, which keeps in-frame sequences only. Checked studies attribute under half of the gap to unresolved V genes and leave the rest unexplained. The sample profile shows over 75,000 clones; about 83% of them were found once. The ten largest clones add up to around 0.8% of the sample. In this study, focal radiation therapy paired with CTLA-4 blockade (ipilimumab) was tested in patients who had chemo-refractory metastatic non-small-cell lung cancer. Details on this clone: Its antigen is still unknown. No base-level quality is on record; no much larger clone is a single base apart.

Here the chain combines TRBV5-1 and TRBJ2-3; 9 central nucleotides agree with TRBD2. The sequenced sample was peripheral blood, obtained from a patient treated with radiotherapy plus ipilimumab. The TCR sequence derives from a human donor with non-small cell lung cancer who had stable disease on radiotherapy plus ipilimumab. CDR3 protein: CASSETSGWSDTQYF. The DNA reads as follows: TGCGCCAGCAGCGAGACTAGCGGCTGGTCAGATACGCAGTATTTT.